This T cell receptor beta chain was documented in a study of T cells in Graves' hyperthyroidism and ophthalmopathy. There are 15 residues in the CDR3. Trimming removed 3 bases from V and 3 bases from J, with 14 bases in between. Germline assignment: CDR1 SGHDT and CDR2 YYEEEE. What was amplified from RNA transcripts were TCR beta CDR3 regions. The HTBI primer set drove a first-round RT-PCR of the TCR CDR3. TCRdb re-called the multiplex PCR reads through MiXCR, storing one row per CDR3 protein. The data contain about 350,000 distinct CDR3 sequences, more than 11% of them seen just once; the ten biggest clones take up 20% to 25%. PBMCs were sourced from roughly 9.3 ml fresh peripheral blood.

The chain links TRBV5-6 to TRBJ2-3; D is ambiguous. Material: blood. The TCR was taken from a woman aged 30 to 39 with Graves' hyperthyroidism. The CDR3 region has the DNA TGTGCCAGCAGCTCCAACAAGAAATTTACAGATACGCAGTATTTT. Translating it yields CASSSNKKFTDTQYF.